Sequencing of this T cell receptor beta chain was carried out in a study of cytomegalovirus exposure and HLA in healthy donors. Study results and caveats: A subsequent analysis found that TCR clusters from the first cohort also tended to co-occur in the 90 to 150 validation repertoires, with 90% to 95% of cluster scores above 0.

Per germline, CDR1 GTSNPN and CDR2 SVGIG (reference sequence). This CDR3 is built from 14 residues. The V and J ends lost 6 bases and 8 bases, in that order; junction bases with no gene match: 9. Sequencing was performed with immunoSEQ multiplex PCR; in TCRdb, only in-frame clones are kept and a portion is missing. This table holds around 300,000 clones, roughly 90% found once. As regards this clone: The antigen is undetermined.

The source material was PBMCs. This sequence joins TRBV30 and TRBJ1-3; 11 bases line up with TRBD1. This TCR came from a young woman in good health and CMV-seronegative. For the CDR3, the DNA is TGTGCCTGCAAGTGGACAGGGGGCTTGGACACCATATATTTT. This encodes CACKWTGGLDTIYF.